This T cell receptor beta chain was obtained from a study of T cells in Graves' hyperthyroidism and ophthalmopathy. The study's findings and limits: Most thyroid-expanded clonotypes above 0.001 were also found in blood.

Ophthalmopathy patients all had a Clinical Activity Score of at least 3, a NOSPECS grade of at least 4 and disease under 3 months old. Diagnostic assessment was based on clinical symptoms, serum thyroxine and TRAb, thyroid ultrasound and orbital computed tomography. The table lists this clonotype with a few counts. As yet, its antigen is unknown. A much larger clonotype is one base distant, so this may be a read error. Using RNA transcripts as the source, TCR beta CDR3 regions were amplified. The primer set for the first-round RT-PCR of the TCR CDR3 was HTBI. TCRdb analysed the multiplex PCR reads with MiXCR anew, one entry per CDR3 protein. The table lists fewer than 750,000 distinct CDR3 sequences, approximately 14% of them singletons. The sequenced sample consisted of blood. The origin of this receptor is a woman aged 40 to 50 with Graves' ophthalmopathy.

CDR3 sequence reads: CSASFADFNYDYTF. CDR3 DNA: TGCAGTGCTAGTTTTGCGGATTTTAACTATGACTACACCTTC. The chain carries TRBV20-1 and TRBJ1-2; D is uncertain. The CDR3 is 14 residues long. The germline CDR1 and CDR2 sequences are DFQATT and SNEGSKA (reference sequence).